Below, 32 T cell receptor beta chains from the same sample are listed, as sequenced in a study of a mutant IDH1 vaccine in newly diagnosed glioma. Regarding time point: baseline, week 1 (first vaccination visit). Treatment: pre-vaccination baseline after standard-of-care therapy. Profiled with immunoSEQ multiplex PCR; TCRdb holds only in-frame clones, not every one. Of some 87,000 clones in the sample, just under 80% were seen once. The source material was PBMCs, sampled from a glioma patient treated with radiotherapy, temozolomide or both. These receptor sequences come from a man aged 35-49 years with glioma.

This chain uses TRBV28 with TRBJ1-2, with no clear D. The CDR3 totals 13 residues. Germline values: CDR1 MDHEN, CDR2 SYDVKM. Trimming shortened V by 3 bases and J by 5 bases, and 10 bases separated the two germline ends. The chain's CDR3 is CASSFRQLYGYTF. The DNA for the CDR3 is TGTGCCAGCAGTTTTAGGCAGCTATATGGCTACACCTTC.

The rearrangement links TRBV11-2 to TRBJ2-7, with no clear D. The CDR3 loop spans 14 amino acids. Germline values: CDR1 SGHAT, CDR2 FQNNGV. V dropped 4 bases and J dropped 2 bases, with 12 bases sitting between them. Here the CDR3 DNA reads TGTGCCAGCAGCTCGAAACTGGACGCCTACGAGCAGTACTTC. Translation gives CASSSKLDAYEQYF.

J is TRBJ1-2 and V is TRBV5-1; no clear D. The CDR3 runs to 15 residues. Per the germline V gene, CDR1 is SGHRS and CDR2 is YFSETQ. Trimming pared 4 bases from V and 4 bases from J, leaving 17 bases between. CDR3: CASSPAAAGPYGYTF. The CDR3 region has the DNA TGCGCCAGCAGCCCGGCGGCGGCAGGCCCCTATGGCTACACCTTC.

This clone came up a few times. The CDR3 sequence: CATRAGMNTEAFF. For the CDR3, the DNA is TGTGCCACAAGGGCAGGGATGAACACTGAAGCTTTCTTT. This chain links TRBV10-3 with TRBJ1-1, with D maybe TRBD1 (5 bases). The CDR3 length is 13 residues. The V and J ends lost 10 bases and 0 bases respectively, with 12 bases between them. The germline gives CDR1 ENHRY, CDR2 SYGVKD.

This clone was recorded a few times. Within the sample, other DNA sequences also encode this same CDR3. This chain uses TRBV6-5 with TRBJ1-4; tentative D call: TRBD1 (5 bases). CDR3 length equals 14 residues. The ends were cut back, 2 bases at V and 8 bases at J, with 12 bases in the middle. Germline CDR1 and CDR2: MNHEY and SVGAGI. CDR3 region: CASSYVGTGEKLFF. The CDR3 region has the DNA TGTGCCAGCAGTTACGTGGGGACTGGGGAAAAACTGTTTTTT.

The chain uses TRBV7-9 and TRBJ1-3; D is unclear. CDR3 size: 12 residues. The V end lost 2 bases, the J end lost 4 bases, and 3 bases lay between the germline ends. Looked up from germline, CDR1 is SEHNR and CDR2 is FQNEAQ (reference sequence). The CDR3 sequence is CASSLPGNTIYF. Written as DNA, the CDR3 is TGTGCCAGCAGCTTACCCGGAAACACCATATATTTT.

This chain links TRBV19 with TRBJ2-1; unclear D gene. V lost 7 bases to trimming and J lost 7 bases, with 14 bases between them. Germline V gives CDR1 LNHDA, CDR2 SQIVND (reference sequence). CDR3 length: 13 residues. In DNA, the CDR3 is TGTGCCAGTAAGCCCGGCTCGTTAAATGAGCAGTTCTTC. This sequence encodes CASKPGSLNEQFF.

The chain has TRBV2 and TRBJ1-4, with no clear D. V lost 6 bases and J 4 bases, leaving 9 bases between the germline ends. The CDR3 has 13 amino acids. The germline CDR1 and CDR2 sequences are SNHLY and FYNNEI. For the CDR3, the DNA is TGTGCCAGCAGGGTAGGGATTAATGAAAAACTGTTTTTT. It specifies CASRVGINEKLFF.

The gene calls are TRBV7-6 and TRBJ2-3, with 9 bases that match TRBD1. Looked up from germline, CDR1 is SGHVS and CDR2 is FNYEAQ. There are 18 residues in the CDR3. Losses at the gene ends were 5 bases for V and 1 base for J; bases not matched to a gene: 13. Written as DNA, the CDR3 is TGTGCCAGCAGCGCCCAATACAGGGGGCCCGATGGCACAGATACGCAGTATTTT. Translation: CASSAQYRGPDGTDTQYF.

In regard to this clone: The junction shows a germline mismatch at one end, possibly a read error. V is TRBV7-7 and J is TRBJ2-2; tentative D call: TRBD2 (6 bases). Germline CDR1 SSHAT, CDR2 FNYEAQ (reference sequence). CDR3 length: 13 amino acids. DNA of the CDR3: TGTGCTAGCAGCTTAGCGGACACCGGGGAGCTGTTTTTT. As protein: CASSLADTGELFF.

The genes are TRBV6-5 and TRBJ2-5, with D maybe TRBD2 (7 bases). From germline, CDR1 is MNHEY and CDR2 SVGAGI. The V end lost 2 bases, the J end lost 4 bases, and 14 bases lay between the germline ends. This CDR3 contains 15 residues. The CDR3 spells CASSYVRGGGETQYF. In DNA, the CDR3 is TGTGCCAGCAGTTACGTCCGGGGAGGGGGAGAGACCCAGTACTTC.

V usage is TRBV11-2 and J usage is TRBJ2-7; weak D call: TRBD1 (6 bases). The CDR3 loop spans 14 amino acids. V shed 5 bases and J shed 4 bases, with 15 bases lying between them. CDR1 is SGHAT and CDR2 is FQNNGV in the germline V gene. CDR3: CASSTLGHLYEQYF. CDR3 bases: TGTGCCAGCAGCACCCTGGGACACCTATACGAGCAGTACTTC.

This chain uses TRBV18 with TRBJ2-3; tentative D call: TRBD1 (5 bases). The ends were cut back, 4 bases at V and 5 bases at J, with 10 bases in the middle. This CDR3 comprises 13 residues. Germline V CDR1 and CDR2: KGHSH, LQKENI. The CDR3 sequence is CASSLLQEDTQYF. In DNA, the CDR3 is TGTGCCAGCTCACTCCTACAGGAAGATACGCAGTATTTT.

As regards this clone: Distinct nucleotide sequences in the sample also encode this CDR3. The chain's CDR3 is CASSPLSETQYF. The CDR3 nucleotides read TGTGCCAGCTCACCACTCTCAGAGACCCAGTACTTC. The V call is TRBV18, the J call TRBJ2-5; D gene uncertain. Per the germline V gene, CDR1 is KGHSH and CDR2 is LQKENI. This CDR3 is 12 amino acids long. V was cut by 1 base and J by 4 bases, with 4 bases left in between.

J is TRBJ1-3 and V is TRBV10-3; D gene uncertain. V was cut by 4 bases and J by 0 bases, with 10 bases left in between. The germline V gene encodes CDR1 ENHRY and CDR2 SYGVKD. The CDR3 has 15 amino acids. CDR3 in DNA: TGTGCCATCAGTGGAAGTAGGGACTCTGGAAACACCATATATTTT. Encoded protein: CAISGSRDSGNTIYF.

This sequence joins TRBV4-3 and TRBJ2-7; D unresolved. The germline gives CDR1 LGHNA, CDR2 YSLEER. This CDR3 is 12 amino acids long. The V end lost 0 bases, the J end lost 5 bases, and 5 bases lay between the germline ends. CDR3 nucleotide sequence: TGCGCCAGCAGCCAAGAACCACACGAGCAGTACTTC. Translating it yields CASSQEPHEQYF.

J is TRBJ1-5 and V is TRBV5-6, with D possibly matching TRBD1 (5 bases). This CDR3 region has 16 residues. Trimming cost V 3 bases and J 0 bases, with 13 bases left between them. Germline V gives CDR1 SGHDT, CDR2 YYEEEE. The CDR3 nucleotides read TGTGCCAGCAGCTGGGGCCCGGGGCATAGCAATCAGCCCCAGCATTTT. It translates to CASSWGPGHSNQPQHF.

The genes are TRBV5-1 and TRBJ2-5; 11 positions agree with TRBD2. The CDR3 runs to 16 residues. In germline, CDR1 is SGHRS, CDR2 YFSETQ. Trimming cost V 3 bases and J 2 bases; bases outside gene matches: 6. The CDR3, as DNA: TGCGCCAGCAGCTCTAGCGGGGGGAACTTACAAGAGACCCAGTACTTC. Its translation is CASSSSGGNLQETQYF.

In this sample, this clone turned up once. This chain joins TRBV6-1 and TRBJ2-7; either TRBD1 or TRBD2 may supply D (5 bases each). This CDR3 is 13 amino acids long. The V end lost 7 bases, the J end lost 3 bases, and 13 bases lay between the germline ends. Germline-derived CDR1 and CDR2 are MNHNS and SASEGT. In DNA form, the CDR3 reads TGTGCCAGCATGGGGGAGATGATCTACGAGCAGTACTTC. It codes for CASMGEMIYEQYF.

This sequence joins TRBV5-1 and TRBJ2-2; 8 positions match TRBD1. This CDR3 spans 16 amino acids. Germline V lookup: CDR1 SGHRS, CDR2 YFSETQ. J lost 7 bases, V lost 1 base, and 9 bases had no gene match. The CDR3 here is CASSLSQGASGGELFF. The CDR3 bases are TGCGCCAGCAGCTTGAGTCAGGGGGCGAGTGGCGGGGAGCTGTTTTTT.

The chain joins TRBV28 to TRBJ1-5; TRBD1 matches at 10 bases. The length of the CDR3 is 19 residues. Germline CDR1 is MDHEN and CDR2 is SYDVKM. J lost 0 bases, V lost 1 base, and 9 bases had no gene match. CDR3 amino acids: CASSLSFGTGDPSNQPQHF. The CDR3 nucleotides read TGTGCCAGCAGTTTATCTTTCGGGACAGGGGACCCTAGCAATCAGCCCCAGCATTTT.

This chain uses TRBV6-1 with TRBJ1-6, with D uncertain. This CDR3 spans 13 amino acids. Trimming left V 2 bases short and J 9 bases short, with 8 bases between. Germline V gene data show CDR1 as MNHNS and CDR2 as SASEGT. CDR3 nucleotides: TGTGCCAGCAGTGAAATGGCTTCTTCACCCCTCCACTTT. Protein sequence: CASSEMASSPLHF.

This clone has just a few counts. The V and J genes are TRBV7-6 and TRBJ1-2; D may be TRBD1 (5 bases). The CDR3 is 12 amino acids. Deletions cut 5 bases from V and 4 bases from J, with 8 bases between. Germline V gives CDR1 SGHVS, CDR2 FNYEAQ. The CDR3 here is CASSPGAYGYTF. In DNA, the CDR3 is TGTGCCAGCAGCCCTGGGGCCTATGGCTACACCTTC. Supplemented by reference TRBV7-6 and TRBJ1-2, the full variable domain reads GAGVSQSPRYKVTKRGQDVALRCDPISGHVSLYWYRQALGQGPEFLTYFNYEAQQDKSGLPNDRFSAERPEGSISTLTIQRTEQRDSAMYRCASSPGAYGYTFGSGTRLTVV.

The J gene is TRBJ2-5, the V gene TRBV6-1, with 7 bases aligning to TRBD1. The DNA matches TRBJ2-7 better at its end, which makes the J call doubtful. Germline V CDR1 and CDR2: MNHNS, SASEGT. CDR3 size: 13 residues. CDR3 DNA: TGTGCCAGTGAACCGGGACAGAACTACGAGCAGTACTTC. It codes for CASEPGQNYEQYF.

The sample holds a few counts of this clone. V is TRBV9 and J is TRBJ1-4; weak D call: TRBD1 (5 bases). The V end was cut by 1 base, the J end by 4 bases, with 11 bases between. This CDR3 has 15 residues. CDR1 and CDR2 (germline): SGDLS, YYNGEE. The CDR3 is CASSVSQARNEKLFF. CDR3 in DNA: TGTGCCAGCAGCGTATCACAGGCCCGTAATGAAAAACTGTTTTTT.

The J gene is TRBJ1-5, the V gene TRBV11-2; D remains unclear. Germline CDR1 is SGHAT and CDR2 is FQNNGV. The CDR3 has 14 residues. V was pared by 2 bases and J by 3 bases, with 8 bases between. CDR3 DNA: TGTGCCAGCAGCTTATCGGGGATCAATCAGCCCCAGCATTTT. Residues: CASSLSGINQPQHF.

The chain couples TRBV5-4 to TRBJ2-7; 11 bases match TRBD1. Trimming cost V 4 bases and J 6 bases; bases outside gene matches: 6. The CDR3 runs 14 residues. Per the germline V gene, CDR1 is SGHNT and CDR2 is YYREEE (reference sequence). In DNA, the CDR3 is TGTGCCAGCAGCGGGGACAGGGGGGACTCCGAGCAGTACTTC. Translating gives CASSGDRGDSEQYF.

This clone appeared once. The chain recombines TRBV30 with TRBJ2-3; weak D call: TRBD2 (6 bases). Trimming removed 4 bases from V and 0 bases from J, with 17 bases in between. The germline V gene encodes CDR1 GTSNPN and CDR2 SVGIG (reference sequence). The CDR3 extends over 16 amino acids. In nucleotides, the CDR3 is TGTGCCTGGACCCCCTACCCGGCGGGGAGCACAGATACGCAGTATTTT. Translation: CAWTPYPAGSTDTQYF.

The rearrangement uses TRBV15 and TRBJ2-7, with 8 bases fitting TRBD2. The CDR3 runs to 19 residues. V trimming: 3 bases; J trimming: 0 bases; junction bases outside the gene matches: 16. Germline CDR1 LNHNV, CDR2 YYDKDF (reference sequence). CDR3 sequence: CATSRGSAGGPLISYEQYF. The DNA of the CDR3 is TGTGCCACCAGCAGGGGCTCGGCGGGAGGCCCTCTTATCTCCTACGAGCAGTACTTC. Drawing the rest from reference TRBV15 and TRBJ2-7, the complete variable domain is DAMVIQNPRYQVTQFGKPVTLSCSQTLNHNVMYWYQQKSSQAPKLLFHYYDKDFNNEADTPDNFQSRRPNTSFCFLDIRSPGLGDTAMYLCATSRGSAGGPLISYEQYFGPGTRLTVT.

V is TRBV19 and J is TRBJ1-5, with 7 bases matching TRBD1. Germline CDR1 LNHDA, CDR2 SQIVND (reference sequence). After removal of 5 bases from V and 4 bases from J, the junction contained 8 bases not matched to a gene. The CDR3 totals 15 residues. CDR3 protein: CASSSGTAKNQPQHF. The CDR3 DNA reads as TGTGCCAGTAGTTCCGGGACAGCAAAGAATCAGCCCCAGCATTTT.

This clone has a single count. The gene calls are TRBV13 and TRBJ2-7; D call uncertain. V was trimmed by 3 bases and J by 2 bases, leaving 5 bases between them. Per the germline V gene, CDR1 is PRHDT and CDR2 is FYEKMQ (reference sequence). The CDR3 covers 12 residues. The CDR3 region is CASSFRAYEQYF. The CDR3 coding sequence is TGTGCCAGCAGCTTCCGGGCCTACGAGCAGTACTTC.

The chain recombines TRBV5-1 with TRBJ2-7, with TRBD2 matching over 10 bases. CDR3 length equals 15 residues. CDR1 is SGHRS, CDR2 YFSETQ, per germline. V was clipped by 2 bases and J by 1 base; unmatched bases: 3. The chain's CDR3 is CASSLAGGHSYEQYF. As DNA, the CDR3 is TGCGCCAGCAGCTTAGCGGGAGGGCATTCCTACGAGCAGTACTTC.